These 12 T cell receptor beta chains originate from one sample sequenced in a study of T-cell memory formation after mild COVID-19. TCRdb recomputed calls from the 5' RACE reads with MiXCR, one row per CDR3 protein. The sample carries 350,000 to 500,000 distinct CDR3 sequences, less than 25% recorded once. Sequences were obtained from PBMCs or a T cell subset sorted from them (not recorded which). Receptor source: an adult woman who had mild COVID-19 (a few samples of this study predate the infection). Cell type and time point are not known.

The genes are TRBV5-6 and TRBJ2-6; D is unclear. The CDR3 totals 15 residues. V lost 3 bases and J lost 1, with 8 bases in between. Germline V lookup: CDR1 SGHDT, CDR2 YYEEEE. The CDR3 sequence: CASSWVTSGANVLTF. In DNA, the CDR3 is TGTGCCAGCAGCTGGGTTACGTCTGGGGCCAACGTCCTGACTTTC.

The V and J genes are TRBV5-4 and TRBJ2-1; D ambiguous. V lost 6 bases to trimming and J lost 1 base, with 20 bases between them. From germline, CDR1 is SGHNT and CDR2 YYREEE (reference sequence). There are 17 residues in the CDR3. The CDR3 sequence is CASTPLSRTDSYNEQFF. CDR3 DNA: TGTGCCAGCACACCCTTGAGTCGAACAGATTCCTACAATGAGCAGTTCTTC.

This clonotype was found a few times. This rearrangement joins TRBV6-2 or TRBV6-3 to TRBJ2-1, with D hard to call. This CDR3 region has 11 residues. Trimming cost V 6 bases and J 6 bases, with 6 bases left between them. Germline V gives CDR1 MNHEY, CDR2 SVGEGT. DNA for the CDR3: TGTGCCAGCAGCCAGCCCAATGAGCAGTTCTTC. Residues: CASSQPNEQFF.

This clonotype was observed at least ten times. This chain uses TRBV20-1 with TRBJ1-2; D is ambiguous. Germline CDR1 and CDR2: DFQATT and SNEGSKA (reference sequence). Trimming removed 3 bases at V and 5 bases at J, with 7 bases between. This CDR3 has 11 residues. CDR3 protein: CSASPGYGYTF. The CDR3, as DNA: TGCAGTGCTAGCCCCGGATATGGCTACACCTTC.

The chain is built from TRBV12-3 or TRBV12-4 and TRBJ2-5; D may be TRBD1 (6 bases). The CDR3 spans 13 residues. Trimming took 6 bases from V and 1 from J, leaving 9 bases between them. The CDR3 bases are TGTGCCAGCAGACAAGGGGGCCAAGAGACCCAGTACTTC. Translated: CASRQGGQETQYF.

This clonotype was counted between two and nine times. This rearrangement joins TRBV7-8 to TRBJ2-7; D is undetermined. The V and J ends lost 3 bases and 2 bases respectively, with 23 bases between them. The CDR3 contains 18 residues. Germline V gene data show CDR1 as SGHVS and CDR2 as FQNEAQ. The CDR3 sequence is CASSLASPERVNPYEQYF. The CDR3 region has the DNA TGTGCCAGCAGCTTGGCCTCTCCTGAAAGGGTAAACCCCTACGAGCAGTACTTC.

The CDR3: CASRQGPSGNTIYF. The CDR3, as DNA: TGTGCCAGCCGACAGGGACCGTCTGGAAACACCATATATTTT. V is TRBV6-1 and J is TRBJ1-3, with 7 bases identical to TRBD1. This CDR3 is 14 amino acids long. Germline lookup yields CDR1 MNHNS and CDR2 SASEGT. J was trimmed by 1 base and V by 8 bases; bases with no gene match: 5.

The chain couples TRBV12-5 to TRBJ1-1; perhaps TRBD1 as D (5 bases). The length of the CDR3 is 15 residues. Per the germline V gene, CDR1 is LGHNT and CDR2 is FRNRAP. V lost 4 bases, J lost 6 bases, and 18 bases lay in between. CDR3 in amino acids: CASGSIPDTLSEAFF. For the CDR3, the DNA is TGTGCTAGTGGTTCTATTCCGGACACTCTTTCTGAAGCTTTCTTT. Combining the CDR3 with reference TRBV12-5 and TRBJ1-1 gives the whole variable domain DARVTQTPRHKVTEMGQEVTMRCQPILGHNTVFWYRQTMMQGLELLAYFRNRAPLDDSGMPKDRFSAEMPDATLATLKIQPSEPRDSAVYFCASGSIPDTLSEAFFGQGTRLTVV.

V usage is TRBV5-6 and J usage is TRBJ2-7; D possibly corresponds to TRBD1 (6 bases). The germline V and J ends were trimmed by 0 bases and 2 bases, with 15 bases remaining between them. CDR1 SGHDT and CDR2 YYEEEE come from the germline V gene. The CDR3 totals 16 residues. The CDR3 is CASSLGGTHAAYEQYF. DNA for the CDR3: TGTGCCAGCAGCTTGGGAGGGACACATGCGGCCTACGAGCAGTACTTC.

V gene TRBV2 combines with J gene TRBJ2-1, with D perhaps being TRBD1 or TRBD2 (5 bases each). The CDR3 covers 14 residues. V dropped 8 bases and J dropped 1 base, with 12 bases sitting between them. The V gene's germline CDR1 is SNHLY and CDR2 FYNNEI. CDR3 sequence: CASCRDGSYNEQFF. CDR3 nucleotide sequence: TGTGCCAGCTGCCGGGACGGGTCCTACAATGAGCAGTTCTTC. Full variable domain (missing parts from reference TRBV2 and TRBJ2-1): EPEVTQTPSHQVTQMGQEVILRCVPISNHLYFYWYRQILGQKVEFLVSFYNNEISEKSEIFDDQFSVERPDGSNFTLKIRSTKLEDSAMYFCASCRDGSYNEQFFGPGTRLTVL.

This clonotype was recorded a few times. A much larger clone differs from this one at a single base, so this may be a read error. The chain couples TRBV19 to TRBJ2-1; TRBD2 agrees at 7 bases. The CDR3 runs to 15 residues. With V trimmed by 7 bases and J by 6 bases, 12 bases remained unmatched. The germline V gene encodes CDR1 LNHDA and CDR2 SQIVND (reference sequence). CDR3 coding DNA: TGTGCCAGTAAATGGGTCGCGGGAGTAATCAATGAGCAGTTCTTC. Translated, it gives CASKWVAGVINEQFF. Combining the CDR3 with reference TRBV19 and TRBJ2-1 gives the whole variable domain DGGITQSPKYLFRKEGQNVTLSCEQNLNHDAMYWYRQDPGQGLRLIYYSQIVNDFQKGDIAEGYSVSREKKESFPLTVTSAQKNPTAFYLCASKWVAGVINEQFFGPGTRLTVL.

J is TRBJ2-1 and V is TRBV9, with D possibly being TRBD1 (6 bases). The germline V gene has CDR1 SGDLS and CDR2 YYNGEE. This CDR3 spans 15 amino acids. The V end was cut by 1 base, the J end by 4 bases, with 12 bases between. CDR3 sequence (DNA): TGTGCCAGCAGCGTATTACAGGGCCAATACAATGAGCAGTTCTTC. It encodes CASSVLQGQYNEQFF.